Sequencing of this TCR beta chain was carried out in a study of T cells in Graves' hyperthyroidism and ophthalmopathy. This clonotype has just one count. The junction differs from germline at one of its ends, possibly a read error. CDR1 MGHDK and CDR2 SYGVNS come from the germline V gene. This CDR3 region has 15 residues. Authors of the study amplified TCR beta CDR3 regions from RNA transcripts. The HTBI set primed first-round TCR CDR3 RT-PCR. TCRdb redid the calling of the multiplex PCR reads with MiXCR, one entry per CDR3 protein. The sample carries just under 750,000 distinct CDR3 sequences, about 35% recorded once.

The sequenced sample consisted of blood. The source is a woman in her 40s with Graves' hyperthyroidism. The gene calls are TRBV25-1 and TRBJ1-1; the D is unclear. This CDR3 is CASSQADLGGTEAFF. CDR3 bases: TGCGCCAGCAGCCAAGCGGATCTTGGCGGGACTGAAGCTTTCTTT.